This TCR beta chain was sequenced in a study of follicular helper T cells after annual influenza vaccination. Some clones are missing from TCRdb's copy, which holds only in-frame ones; the method was immunoSEQ multiplex PCR. The sample has 9,500 to 15,000 clones; about 80% are singletons. Time point indicated: 2015-2016 season, pre-vaccination. Excluded were substance abuse, HIV/AIDS, active cancer, immunomodulatory drugs and active illness. Germline CDR1 and CDR2: SGHVS and FQNEAQ. The CDR3 is 13 amino acids. Trimming left V 5 bases short and J 4 bases short, with 9 bases between. The gene calls are TRBV7-8 and TRBJ2-1; TRBD1 is a possible D gene (6 bases). The sequence was collected from an adult who received the influenza vaccine. The input for sequencing was CXCR5+ CD38- circulating T follicular helper cells from blood, taken on the day of influenza vaccination. The subset: circulating Tfh, non-naive CD4+CXCR5+PD-1+ (ICOS+CD38+ or ICOS-CD38-). The DNA of the CDR3 is TGTGCCAGCAGCCAGGACAGATACAATGAGCAGTTCTTC. As protein: CASSQDRYNEQFF.